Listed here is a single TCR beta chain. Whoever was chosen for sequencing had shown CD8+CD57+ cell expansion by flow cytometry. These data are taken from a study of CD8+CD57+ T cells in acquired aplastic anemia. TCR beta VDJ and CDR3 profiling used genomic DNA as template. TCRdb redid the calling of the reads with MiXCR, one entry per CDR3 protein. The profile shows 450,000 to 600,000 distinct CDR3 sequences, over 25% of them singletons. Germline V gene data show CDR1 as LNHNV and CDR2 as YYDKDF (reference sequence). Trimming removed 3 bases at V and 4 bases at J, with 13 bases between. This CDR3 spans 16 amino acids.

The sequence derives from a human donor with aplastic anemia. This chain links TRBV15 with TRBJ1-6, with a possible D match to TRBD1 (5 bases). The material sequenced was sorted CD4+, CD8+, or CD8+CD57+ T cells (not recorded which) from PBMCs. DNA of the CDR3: TGTGCCACCAGCAGTGATGACACAGGTTATAATTCACCCCTCCACTTT. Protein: CATSSDDTGYNSPLHF.